This is a list of T cell receptor beta chains from one sample in a study of blood T cell repertoires in COVID-19. Sequenced by immunoSEQ multiplex PCR; TCRdb stores in-frame clones only, minus some. Of about 380,000 clones detected, about 85% appear once; the ten largest clones hold roughly 3.4%. The sample comprised peripheral blood. The receptors come from a woman aged 18-29 years with acute or convalescent COVID-19. CDR3s include the opening cysteine and the closing phenylalanine or tryptophan. The order of the fields is D gene, J gene, clone size, V gene, CDR3 DNA, CDR3 protein. A D gene is named only where the DNA matches it firmly. The listing skips clone size in some rows; elsewhere it reads once, few, many or a size class.

>-|TRBJ2-3|once|TRBV5-1
TGCGCCAGCAGCTTGTCCTTCGGGGGCACAGATACGCAGTATTTT
CASSLSFGGTDTQYF
>TRBD1|TRBJ2-6|-|TRBV11-3
TGTGCCAGCAGCTTAGTAGCAGGGGGCGGATGGGCCAACGTCCTGACTTTC
CASSLVAGGGWANVLTF
>-|TRBJ2-7|-|TRBV29-1
TGCAGCGTTGCATCCTCCTACGAGCAGTACTTC
CSVASSYEQYF
>-|TRBJ1-2|-|TRBV12-3/TRBV12-4
TGTGCCACTCGCGGGAGCGCAGGGGACGGCTACACCTTC
CATRGSAGDGYTF
>TRBD1|TRBJ2-5|-|TRBV11-2
TGTGCCAGCAGCACCCCGGGACAGGGGACCCAGTACTTC
CASSTPGQGTQYF
>-|TRBJ2-7|-|TRBV28
TGTGCCAGCAGTTTTGGGCAGGCTCTCGAGCAGTACTTC
CASSFGQALEQYF
>-|TRBJ1-2|-|TRBV27
TGTGCCAGCAGTTTAGGGGGGACTGCCTATGGCTACACCTTC
CASSLGGTAYGYTF
>TRBD2|TRBJ2-3|few|TRBV4-1
TGCGCCAGCAGCCCTATTGCGGGACTAGCGGGACTGCGAGATACGCAGTATTTT
CASSPIAGLAGLRDTQYF
>TRBD1|TRBJ1-3|-|TRBV28
TGTGCCAGCAGTACCCCAGGGGGTGGAAACACCATATATTTT
CASSTPGGGNTIYF
>-|TRBJ1-5|many|TRBV11-2
TGTGCCAGCAGCTTAGCTGGCGGGAATCAGCCCCAGCATTTT
CASSLAGGNQPQHF
>-|TRBJ1-3|few|TRBV15
TGTGCCACCAGCAGAGATCCCGTCTCTGGAAACACCATATATTTT
CATSRDPVSGNTIYF
>-|TRBJ2-5|-|TRBV3-1/TRBV3-2
TGTGCCAGCAACCGAAGGGGTGAGACCCAGTACTTC
CASNRRGETQYF
>TRBD2|TRBJ2-2|-|TRBV5-4
TGTGCCAGCAGCTTTAGCGGGACTAGCAGACTAAACACCGGGGAGCTGTTTTTT
CASSFSGTSRLNTGELFF
>-|TRBJ1-3|-|TRBV10-1
TGCGCCAGCAGTGATTCGGGCTCTGGAAACACCATATATTTT
CASSDSGSGNTIYF
>-|TRBJ1-4|-|TRBV5-1
TGCGCCAGCAGCATGGGCGGGGAGATCGGCGGAAAACTGTTTTTT
CASSMGGEIGGKLFF
>-|TRBJ1-2|few|TRBV10-1
TGCGCCAGCAGTGAGGTATCGGGGGGTGGGTTCGGAGATGGCTACACCTTC
CASSEVSGGGFGDGYTF
>TRBD2|TRBJ2-1|-|TRBV3-1/TRBV3-2
TGTGCCAGACGACTAGCGGGGGTAGACAATGAGCAGTTCTTC
CARRLAGVDNEQFF
>-|TRBJ2-5|-|TRBV18
TGTGCCAGCTCACCATCGGATAGCGGAGAGACCCAGTACTTC
CASSPSDSGETQYF
>-|TRBJ1-3|-|TRBV12-2
TGTGCAAGTCGCTCCCCCGGGACACCGGACGGAAACACCATATATTTT
CASRSPGTPDGNTIYF
>-|TRBJ2-7|once|TRBV30
TGTGCCTGGAGTGTGACGGGATCCGCAGGGCAGTACTTC
CAWSVTGSAGQYF
>TRBD1|TRBJ1-4|-|TRBV30
TGTGCCTGGGAAAGAGACAGGGGAGCTAATGAAAAACTGTTTTTT
CAWERDRGANEKLFF
>-|TRBJ2-7|-|TRBV2
TGTGCCAGCAGTCCTCAGTACGAGCAGTACTTC
CASSPQYEQYF
>TRBD1|TRBJ1-4|-|TRBV27
TGTGCCAGCAGTGAACAGGGGGCTAGGACTAATGAAAAACTGTTTTTT
CASSEQGARTNEKLFF
>TRBD2|TRBJ2-5|-|TRBV28
TGTGCCAGCAGTTCCGGGACTAGATTCGAGGAGACCCAGTACTTC
CASSSGTRFEETQYF
>TRBD1|TRBJ1-6|-|TRBV7-6
TGTGCCAGCAGCTCGGGACAGGGGTCCTATAATTCACCCCTCCACTTT
CASSSGQGSYNSPLHF
>TRBD2|TRBJ2-7|-|TRBV28
TGTGCCAGCAGTTCCATACTAGCGGGAACTGTCGAGCAGTACTTC
CASSSILAGTVEQYF
>-|TRBJ2-3|-|TRBV28
TGTGCCAGCAGTTTAGGGGGGATCACAGATACGCAGTATTTT
CASSLGGITDTQYF
>TRBD2|TRBJ2-5|-|TRBV30
TGTGCCTGGGGGGCGGGGGATGAGTGGTCAACGCAGACCCAGTACTTC
CAWGAGDEWSTQTQYF
>TRBD2|TRBJ2-2|-|TRBV6-6
TGTGCCAGCAGTCGACGACTAGCGGAGAACACCGGGGAGCTGTTTTTT
CASSRRLAENTGELFF
>TRBD2|TRBJ2-3|-|TRBV10-2
TGCGCCAGCAGCGAGTGGGTGGTAGCGGGGGGGCCATGGGATACGCAGTATTTT
CASSEWVVAGGPWDTQYF
>-|TRBJ1-2|-|TRBV30
TGTGCCTACCTCAGGCCCGGGGGAGACTATGGCTACACCTTC
CAYLRPGGDYGYTF
>-|TRBJ2-6|-|TRBV4-1
TGCGCCAGCAGCCCCCCAGTTTTTGGGGCCAACGTCCTGACTTTC
CASSPPVFGANVLTF
>TRBD1|TRBJ1-4|-|TRBV27
TGTGCCAGCAGTTTGTGGACCGACAGGGGGGTTAATGAAAAACTGTTTTTT
CASSLWTDRGVNEKLFF
>TRBD2|TRBJ2-5|-|TRBV7-9
TGTGCCAGCAGCCCCAGAGGGGGACTAGCGGAGGAAGGTTGGACCCAGTACTTC
CASSPRGGLAEEGWTQYF
>-|TRBJ1-5|-|TRBV19
TGTGCCAGTAGTATAGCCGCGATGGGGAGCCAGCCCCAGCATTTT
CASSIAAMGSQPQHF
>-|TRBJ1-2|-|TRBV6-5
TGTGCCAGCGGACTAGACAGTCTTGGCTATGGCTACACCTTC
CASGLDSLGYGYTF
>-|TRBJ2-7|-|TRBV2
TGTGCCAGCACTCTAGACAGAGTATCAAACTACGAGCAGTACTTC
CASTLDRVSNYEQYF
>TRBD1|TRBJ2-7|-|TRBV5-1
TGCGCCAGCAGCCTGCGGACAGGGGACTACGAGCAGTACTTC
CASSLRTGDYEQYF
>TRBD1|TRBJ1-1|-|TRBV10-3
TGTGCCATCAGTGAGGGGACAGGTATGAACACTGAAGCTTTCTTT
CAISEGTGMNTEAFF
>-|TRBJ1-2|once|TRBV7-9
TGTGCCAGCAGCTTAGCGTTGGCCATAGGCTACACCTTC
CASSLALAIGYTF
>-|TRBJ2-3|-|TRBV5-1
TGCGCCAGCACCCACGTGGGGGGTACAGATACGCAGTATTTT
CASTHVGGTDTQYF
>-|TRBJ2-7|-|TRBV12-3/TRBV12-4
TGTGCCAGCAGTTTAGGAGCCTACGAGCAGTACTTC
CASSLGAYEQYF
>-|TRBJ1-4|-|TRBV6-5
TGTGCCAGCAGTACCTACAGGCTGGCTAATGAAAAACTGTTTTTT
CASSTYRLANEKLFF
>-|TRBJ1-3|-|TRBV9
TGTGCCAGCAGCGCCGGGAGCTCTGGAAACACCATATATTTT
CASSAGSSGNTIYF
>-|TRBJ1-6|-|TRBV9
TGTGCCAGCAGCGTAGAACCTAAAGCCTATAATTCACCCCTCCACTTT
CASSVEPKAYNSPLHF